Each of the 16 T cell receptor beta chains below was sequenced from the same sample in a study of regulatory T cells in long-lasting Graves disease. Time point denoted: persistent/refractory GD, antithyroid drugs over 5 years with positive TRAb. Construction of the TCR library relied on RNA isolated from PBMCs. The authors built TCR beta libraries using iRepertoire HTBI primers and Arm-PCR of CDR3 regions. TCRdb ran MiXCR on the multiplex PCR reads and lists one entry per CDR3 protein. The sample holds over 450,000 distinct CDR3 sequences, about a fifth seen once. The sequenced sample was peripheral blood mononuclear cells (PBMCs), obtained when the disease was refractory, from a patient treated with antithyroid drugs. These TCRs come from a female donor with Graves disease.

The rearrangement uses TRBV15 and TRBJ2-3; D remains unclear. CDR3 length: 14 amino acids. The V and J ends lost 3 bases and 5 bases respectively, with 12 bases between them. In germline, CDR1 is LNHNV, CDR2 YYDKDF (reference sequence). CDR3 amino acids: CATSRILSLDTQYF. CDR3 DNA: TGTGCCACCAGCAGGATACTTAGTCTAGATACGCAGTATTTT. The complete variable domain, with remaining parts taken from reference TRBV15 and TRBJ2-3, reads DAMVIQNPRYQVTQFGKPVTLSCSQTLNHNVMYWYQQKSSQAPKLLFHYYDKDFNNEADTPDNFQSRRPNTSFCFLDIRSPGLGDTAMYLCATSRILSLDTQYFGPGTRLTVL.

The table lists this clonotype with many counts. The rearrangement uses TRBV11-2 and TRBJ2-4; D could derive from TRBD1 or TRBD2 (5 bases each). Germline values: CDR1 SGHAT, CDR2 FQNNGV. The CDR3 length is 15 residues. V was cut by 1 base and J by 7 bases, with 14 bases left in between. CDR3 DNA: TGTGCCAGCAGCTTAGGTATTGGGGGTCTTAACATTCAGTACTTC. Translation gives CASSLGIGGLNIQYF.

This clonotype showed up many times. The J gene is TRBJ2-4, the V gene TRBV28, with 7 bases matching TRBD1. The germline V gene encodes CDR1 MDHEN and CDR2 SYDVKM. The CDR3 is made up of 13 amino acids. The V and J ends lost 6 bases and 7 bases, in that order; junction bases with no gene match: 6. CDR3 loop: CASSNAGGNIQYF. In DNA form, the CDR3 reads TGTGCCAGCAGCAACGCAGGGGGTAACATTCAGTACTTC.

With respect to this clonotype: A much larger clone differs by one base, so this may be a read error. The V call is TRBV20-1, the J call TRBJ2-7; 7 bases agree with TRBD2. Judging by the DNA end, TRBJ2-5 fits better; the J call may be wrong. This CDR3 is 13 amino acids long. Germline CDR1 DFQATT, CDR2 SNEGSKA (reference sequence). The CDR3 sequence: CSAGIWGGETQYF. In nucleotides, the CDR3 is TGCAGTGCAGGGATTTGGGGGGGGGAGACCCAGTACTTC.

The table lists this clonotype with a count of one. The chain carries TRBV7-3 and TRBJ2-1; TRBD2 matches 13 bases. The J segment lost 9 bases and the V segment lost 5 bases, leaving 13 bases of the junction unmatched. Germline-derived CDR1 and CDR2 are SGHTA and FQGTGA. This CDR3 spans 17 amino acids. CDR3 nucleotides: TGTGCCAGCAGCCCCCGGACTAGCGGGGGAGCAGGAAGTGAGCAGTTCTTC. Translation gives CASSPRTSGGAGSEQFF.

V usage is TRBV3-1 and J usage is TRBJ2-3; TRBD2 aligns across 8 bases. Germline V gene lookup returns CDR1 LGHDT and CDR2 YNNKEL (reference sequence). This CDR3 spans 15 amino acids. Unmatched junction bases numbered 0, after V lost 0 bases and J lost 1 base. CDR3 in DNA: TGTGCCAGCAGCCAAGACGGGGGGGGCACAGATACGCAGTATTTT. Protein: CASSQDGGGTDTQYF.

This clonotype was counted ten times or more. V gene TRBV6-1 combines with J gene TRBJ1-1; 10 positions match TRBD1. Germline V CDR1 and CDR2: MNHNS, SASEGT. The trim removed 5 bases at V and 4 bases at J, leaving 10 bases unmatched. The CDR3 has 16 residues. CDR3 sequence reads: CASSPRDRGGLTEAFF. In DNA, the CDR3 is TGTGCCAGCAGTCCCCGGGACAGGGGAGGCCTCACTGAAGCTTTCTTT.

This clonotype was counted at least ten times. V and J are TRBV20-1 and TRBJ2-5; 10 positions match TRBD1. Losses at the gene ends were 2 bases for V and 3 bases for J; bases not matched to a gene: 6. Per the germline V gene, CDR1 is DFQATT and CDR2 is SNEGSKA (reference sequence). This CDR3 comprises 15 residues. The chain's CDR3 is CSARSSGQGEETQYF. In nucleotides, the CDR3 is TGCAGTGCTAGATCCAGTGGACAGGGGGAAGAGACCCAGTACTTC.

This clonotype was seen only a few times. The CDR3 sequence: CASSGSHSGNTIYF. DNA of the CDR3: TGTGCCAGCAGTGGGAGTCACTCTGGAAACACCATATATTTT. The J gene is TRBJ1-3, the V gene TRBV12-3 or TRBV12-4; D is uncertain. This CDR3 spans 14 amino acids. V dropped 5 bases and J dropped 0 bases, with 8 bases sitting between them.

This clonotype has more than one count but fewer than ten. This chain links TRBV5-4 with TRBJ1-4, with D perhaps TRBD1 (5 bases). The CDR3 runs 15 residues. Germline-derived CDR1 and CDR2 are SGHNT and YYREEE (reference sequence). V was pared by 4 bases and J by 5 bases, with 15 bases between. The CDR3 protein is CASSPGTALNEKLFF. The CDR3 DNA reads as TGTGCCAGCAGCCCGGGGACCGCACTCAATGAAAAACTGTTTTTT.

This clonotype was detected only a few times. The DNA for the CDR3 is TGTGCCAGCAGCGCGGGAGAGGGTTCTCGGACTGAAGCTTTCTTT. As protein: CASSAGEGSRTEAFF. The chain joins TRBV6-1 to TRBJ1-1; D not resolved. There are 15 residues in the CDR3. V was shortened by 6 bases and J by 5 bases, with 19 bases between the two germline ends. Germline CDR1 reads MNHNS; CDR2 reads SASEGT.

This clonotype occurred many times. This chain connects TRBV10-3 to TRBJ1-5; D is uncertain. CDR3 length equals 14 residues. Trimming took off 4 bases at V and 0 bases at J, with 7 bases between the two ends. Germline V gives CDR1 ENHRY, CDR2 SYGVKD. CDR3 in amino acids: CAISAQDSNQPQHF. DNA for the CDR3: TGTGCCATCAGTGCGCAGGATAGCAATCAGCCCCAGCATTTT.

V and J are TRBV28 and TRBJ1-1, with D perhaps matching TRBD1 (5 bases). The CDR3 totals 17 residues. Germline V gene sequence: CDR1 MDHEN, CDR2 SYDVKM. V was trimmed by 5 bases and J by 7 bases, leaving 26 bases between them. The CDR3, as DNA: TGTGCCAGCAGTGGGGGTGGCAGAAATAGAGGGATTGGTGAAGCTTTCTTT. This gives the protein CASSGGGRNRGIGEAFF.

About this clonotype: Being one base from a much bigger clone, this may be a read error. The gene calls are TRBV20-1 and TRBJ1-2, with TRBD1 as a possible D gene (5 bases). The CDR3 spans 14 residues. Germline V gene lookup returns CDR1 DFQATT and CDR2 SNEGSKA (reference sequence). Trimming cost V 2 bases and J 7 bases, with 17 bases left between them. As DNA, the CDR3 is TGCAGTGCTAGATACGAGGACGGGGGTAGTGGCTACACCTTC. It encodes CSARYEDGGSGYTF.

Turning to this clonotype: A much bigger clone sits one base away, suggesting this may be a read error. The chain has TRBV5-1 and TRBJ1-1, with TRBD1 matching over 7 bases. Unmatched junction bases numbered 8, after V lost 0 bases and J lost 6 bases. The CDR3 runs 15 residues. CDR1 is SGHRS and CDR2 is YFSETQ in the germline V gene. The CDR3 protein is CASSLVSTGLSEAFF. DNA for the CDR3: TGCGCCAGCAGCTTGGTGTCGACAGGGCTCTCTGAAGCTTTCTTT.

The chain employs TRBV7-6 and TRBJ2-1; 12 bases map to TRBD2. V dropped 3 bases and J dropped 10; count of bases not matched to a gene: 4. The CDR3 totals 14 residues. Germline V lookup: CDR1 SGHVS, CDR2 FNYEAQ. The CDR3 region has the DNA TGTGCCAGCAGCTTGGGACTAGCGGGCACGGAGCAGTTCTTC. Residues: CASSLGLAGTEQFF.